The 8 T cell receptor beta chains listed next were all sequenced from one sample in a study of PD-1 blockade in classical Hodgkin lymphoma. TCRdb keeps only in-frame clones here, not all; method: immunoSEQ multiplex PCR. The sample has 17,000 or so clones; 83% are singletons. As for time point: cycle 4 day 1 (C4D1), after 6 weeks of nivolumab. All patients relapsed after autologous stem cell transplantation, and brentuximab vedotin exposure varied. Material: peripheral blood mononuclear cells (PBMCs), obtained before the fourth cycle of nivolumab. The source is a human donor with classical Hodgkin lymphoma.

This clone was seen a few times. V gene TRBV5-1 combines with J gene TRBJ2-1; the D gene is possibly TRBD1 (6 bases). This CDR3 is built from 15 residues. With 0 bases removed from V and 4 bases from J, the gap between germline ends came to 11 bases. CDR1 is SGHRS, CDR2 YFSETQ, per germline. CDR3 nucleotides: TGCGCCAGCAGCTTGGGGGGGCTTTCTTACAATGAGCAGTTCTTC. Amino acids: CASSLGGLSYNEQFF.

As to this clone: This may be a read error: a much more frequent sequence differs by one nucleotide. V usage is TRBV7-9 and J usage is TRBJ1-1; no reliable D call. The germline V gene encodes CDR1 SEHNR and CDR2 FQNEAQ (reference sequence). V was trimmed by 1 base and J by 1 base, leaving 4 bases between them. The CDR3 is made up of 13 amino acids. Written as DNA, the CDR3 is TGTGCCAGCAGCTTAGAGGGGAACACTGAAGCTTTCTTT. Translated, it gives CASSLEGNTEAFF.

The J gene is TRBJ2-5, the V gene TRBV7-9; no clear D gene. In germline, CDR1 is SEHNR, CDR2 FQNEAQ (reference sequence). With 4 bases removed from V and 2 bases from J, the gap between germline ends came to 11 bases. The CDR3 totals 14 residues. The CDR3 sequence: CASSYDLGQETQYF. Here the CDR3 DNA reads TGTGCCAGCAGCTATGATCTGGGGCAAGAGACCCAGTACTTC. The whole variable domain, filled in from reference TRBV7-9 and TRBJ2-5, reads DTGVSQNPRHKITKRGQNVTFRCDPISEHNRLYWYRQTLGQGPEFLTYFQNEAQLEKSRLLSDRFSAERPKGSFSTLEIQRTEQGDSAMYLCASSYDLGQETQYFGPGTRLLVL.

V is TRBV4-3 and J is TRBJ2-2, with a tentative D call TRBD2 (7 bases). Germline V CDR1 and CDR2: LGHNA, YSLEER. The ends were cut back, 1 base at V and 7 bases at J, with 10 bases in the middle. CDR3 length equals 14 residues. CDR3 protein: CASSQAGGYGELFF. For the CDR3, the DNA is TGCGCCAGCAGCCAAGCGGGGGGCTACGGGGAGCTGTTTTTT.

This chain joins TRBV5-1 and TRBJ2-3, with unresolved D. The CDR3 is made up of 15 amino acids. Germline V gene lookup returns CDR1 SGHRS and CDR2 YFSETQ. Deletions cut 1 base from V and 2 bases from J, with 11 bases between. The CDR3 nucleotides read TGCGCCAGCAGCTTGACAGCAGGAAACACAGATACGCAGTATTTT. It codes for CASSLTAGNTDTQYF.

The chain employs TRBV7-8 and TRBJ1-2; 7 nucleotides agree with TRBD1. Germline V lookup: CDR1 SGHVS, CDR2 FQNEAQ. This CDR3 is built from 16 residues. Trimming cost V 5 bases and J 3 bases; bases outside gene matches: 12. The CDR3: CASSPIGTEDYYGYTF. The CDR3 DNA is TGTGCCAGCAGCCCAATCGGGACAGAAGACTACTATGGCTACACCTTC.

This clone is a singleton in its sample. The genes are TRBV18 and TRBJ1-1; D is uncertain. Germline CDR1 reads KGHSH; CDR2 reads LQKENI. The CDR3 consists of 14 residues. V lost 5 bases, J lost 0 bases, and 10 bases lay in between. The CDR3 region is CASSGQVMNTEAFF. The CDR3 DNA follows: TGTGCCAGCTCAGGCCAGGTAATGAACACTGAAGCTTTCTTT.

The chain carries TRBV29-1 and TRBJ2-4; TRBD2 matches at 8 bases. Trimming cost V 2 bases and J 5 bases; bases outside gene matches: 8. This CDR3 region has 15 residues. Germline CDR1 is SQVTM and CDR2 is ANQGSEA. The CDR3 reads CSVEILGTSQNIQYF. The CDR3 bases are TGCAGCGTTGAAATCCTGGGGACTAGTCAAAACATTCAGTACTTC.